This T cell receptor beta chain is drawn from a study of T cell clonotyping in hematopoietic cell transplantation. There are 16 residues in the CDR3. Per germline, CDR1 SEHNR and CDR2 FQNEAQ (reference sequence). Trimming pared 0 bases from V and 7 bases from J, leaving 15 bases between. Method: immunoSEQ multiplex PCR; TCRdb's copy keeps in-frame clones and lacks some. The profile shows some 5,100 clones, around 78% of them singletons. Specimen: peripheral blood mononuclear cells, collected 30 days after allogeneic stem cell transplant. The chain has TRBV7-9 and TRBJ1-4, with D unresolved. This sequence originates from a male patient aged 55 to 70 who had an allogeneic stem cell transplant from an unrelated donor, so the T cells may come from the graft donor. Some clones in this sample may be carry-over from other donors' samples. CDR3 in amino acids: CASSLAMDPGSEKLFF. The DNA for the CDR3 is TGTGCCAGCAGCTTAGCAATGGACCCCGGGAGTGAAAAACTGTTTTTT.